Below, 21 T cell receptor beta chains from the same sample are listed, as sequenced in a study of identical twins. One entry per CDR3 protein results from TCRdb running MiXCR on the 5' RACE reads. In the table there are approximately 590,000 distinct CDR3 sequences, roughly 9.9% of which are singletons. This same sample was also taken into another study, of yellow fever vaccine responses in identical twins.

The sample was PBMCs. The receptors here all came from a young woman in good health.

This clonotype was seen more than once but under ten times. The gene calls are TRBV2 and TRBJ2-3, with D tentatively TRBD1 (5 bases). This CDR3 comprises 12 residues. The V end was cut by 4 bases, the J end by 5 bases, with 7 bases between. The germline V gene encodes CDR1 SNHLY and CDR2 FYNNEI. The CDR3 loop reads CASSGQLDTQYF. The CDR3 coding sequence is TGTGCCAGCAGTGGACAGCTAGATACGCAGTATTTT.

The chain carries TRBV7-2 and TRBJ2-2, with unresolved D. Per germline, CDR1 SGHTA and CDR2 FQGNSA. The CDR3 spans 14 residues. V gave up 4 bases and J gave up 2 bases, with 8 bases separating them. The CDR3 spells CASSSPSNTGELFF. CDR3 sequence (DNA): TGTGCCAGCAGCTCCCCCAGTAACACCGGGGAGCTGTTTTTT.

The chain combines TRBV15 with TRBJ2-2; TRBD1 agrees at 8 bases. This CDR3 contains 17 residues. Per germline, CDR1 LNHNV and CDR2 YYDKDF (reference sequence). J gave up 6 bases and V 0 bases, and 9 bases lay outside the gene matches. This CDR3 is CATSREGDRRRAGELFF. CDR3 DNA sequence: TGTGCCACCAGCAGAGAGGGGGACAGGAGGAGGGCCGGGGAGCTGTTTTTT.

The chain is built from TRBV7-2 and TRBJ2-3, with 8 bases identical to TRBD1. V lost 1 base and J lost 10; bases outside the gene matches: 7. Per the germline V gene, CDR1 is SGHTA and CDR2 is FQGNSA. CDR3 length: 14 amino acids. The CDR3 DNA sequence: TGTGCCAGCAGCTTAGGAGGGACAGGCAAAGCGCAGTATTTT. Protein product: CASSLGGTGKAQYF.

This clonotype has just a few counts. The chain recombines TRBV2 with TRBJ2-5, with 11 bases matching TRBD2. V lost 4 bases to trimming and J lost 5 bases; unmatched junction nucleotides: 9. This CDR3 comprises 16 residues. The germline gives CDR1 SNHLY, CDR2 FYNNEI. The CDR3 bases are TGTGCCAGCAGTGGGATTAGCGGGGGGGCCCCGGAGACCCAGTACTTC. This codes for CASSGISGGAPETQYF. The full variable domain, rest sourced from reference TRBV2 and TRBJ2-5, is EPEVTQTPSHQVTQMGQEVILRCVPISNHLYFYWYRQILGQKVEFLVSFYNNEISEKSEIFDDQFSVERPDGSNFTLKIRSTKLEDSAMYFCASSGISGGAPETQYFGPGTRLLVL.

This clonotype was recorded at least ten times. The chain is built from TRBV7-9 and TRBJ1-2; D call uncertain. The CDR3 contains 13 residues. Per the germline V gene, CDR1 is SEHNR and CDR2 is FQNEAQ (reference sequence). V was clipped by 0 bases and J by 7 bases, with 9 bases between them. The CDR3 region is CASSLASGFGYTF. DNA of the CDR3: TGTGCCAGCAGCTTAGCGTCAGGTTTTGGCTACACCTTC.

This chain connects TRBV6-5 to TRBJ1-4; 9 bases match TRBD1. CDR3 length: 15 amino acids. V dropped 2 bases and J dropped 5; count of bases not matched to a gene: 3. Germline CDR1 and CDR2: MNHEY and SVGAGI. CDR3 bases: TGTGCCAGCAGTTACCACGGACAGGGGAATGAAAAACTGTTTTTT. Encoded protein: CASSYHGQGNEKLFF.

This clonotype was observed a few times. This rearrangement joins TRBV4-1 to TRBJ2-2, with D hard to call. Germline V gene sequence: CDR1 MGHRA, CDR2 YSYEKL. This CDR3 is built from 15 residues. The ends were cut back, 2 bases at V and 5 bases at J, with 12 bases in the middle. The CDR3 protein is CASSQLRAGTGELFF. The DNA for the CDR3 is TGCGCCAGCAGCCAACTCCGGGCCGGAACCGGGGAGCTGTTTTTT.

The chain employs TRBV10-3 and TRBJ1-2; possibly TRBD1 for D (5 bases). The CDR3 is 13 residues long. Germline values: CDR1 ENHRY, CDR2 SYGVKD. The ends were cut back, 2 bases at V and 5 bases at J, with 9 bases in the middle. DNA for the CDR3: TGTGCCATCAGTGAGGGGACCGTATATGGCTACACCTTC. This translates into CAISEGTVYGYTF.

This clonotype came up many times. The chain links TRBV6-2 or TRBV6-3 to TRBJ2-3; 12 positions match TRBD2. The germline V gene encodes CDR1 MNHEY and CDR2 SVGEGT. This CDR3 is built from 17 residues. With 5 bases clipped from V and 2 bases from J, the junction kept 8 bases outside the gene matches. The DNA of the CDR3 is TGTGCCAGCAGTGATCCGACTAGCGGGGGATACACAGATACGCAGTATTTT. Encoded protein: CASSDPTSGGYTDTQYF.

This rearrangement joins TRBV9 to TRBJ2-3, with TRBD2 identical over 16 bases. The CDR3 length is 18 residues. Germline lookup yields CDR1 SGDLS and CDR2 YYNGEE. V lost 0 bases to trimming and J lost 3 bases; unmatched junction nucleotides: 4. The CDR3 is CASSVAGLAGGLTDTQYF. CDR3 in DNA: TGTGCCAGCAGCGTAGCGGGACTAGCGGGGGGGCTAACAGATACGCAGTATTTT.

This clonotype occurred a few times. The rearrangement links TRBV2 to TRBJ2-3, with TRBD2 matching 7 bases. Germline V gene data show CDR1 as SNHLY and CDR2 as FYNNEI. The CDR3 covers 17 residues. Unmatched junction bases numbered 13, after V lost 7 bases and J lost 0 bases. The CDR3 reads CASMGPPGGGSTDTQYF. Here the CDR3 DNA reads TGTGCCAGCATGGGCCCCCCGGGCGGGGGTAGCACAGATACGCAGTATTTT.

The chain joins TRBV24-1 to TRBJ2-1; TRBD1 agrees at 10 bases. V shed 0 bases, J shed 1 base, and the junction held 11 bases outside the gene matches. Looked up from germline, CDR1 is KGHDR and CDR2 is SFDVKD. The CDR3 consists of 20 residues. The CDR3 nucleotides are TGTGCCACCAGTGATTTGCCCCGGGACAGGGGATCGCCATCCTACAATGAGCAGTTCTTC. As protein: CATSDLPRDRGSPSYNEQFF.

The chain uses TRBV6-2 or TRBV6-3 and TRBJ2-1; TRBD2 agrees at 11 bases. The ends lost 7 bases at V and 4 bases at J; junction bases unmatched: 6. The germline V gene encodes CDR1 MNHEY and CDR2 SVGEGT. The CDR3 is 15 residues long. CDR3 sequence reads: CASTKGTSGYNEQFF. CDR3 sequence (DNA): TGTGCCAGCACTAAAGGGACTAGCGGTTACAATGAGCAGTTCTTC.

This clonotype was found many times. The gene calls are TRBV25-1 and TRBJ2-3; 8 nucleotides match TRBD2. Trimming took 6 bases from V and 1 from J; bases not matched to a gene: 6. CDR3 length: 15 amino acids. Germline CDR1 reads MGHDK; CDR2 reads SYGVNS. The DNA for the CDR3 is TGTGCCAGCAGCCACAGCGGGAGAGGCACAGATACGCAGTATTTT. It encodes CASSHSGRGTDTQYF.

V is TRBV7-2 and J is TRBJ2-3; 7 bases map to TRBD2. The CDR3 length is 18 residues. With V trimmed by 5 bases and J by 4 bases, 18 bases remained unmatched. Per germline, CDR1 SGHTA and CDR2 FQGNSA. DNA of the CDR3: TGTGCCAGCAGCGACGCGGGGAGGGGTGCCAGGAACGCAGATACGCAGTATTTT. Amino acid sequence: CASSDAGRGARNADTQYF.

This sequence joins TRBV29-1 and TRBJ2-1, with unresolved D. This CDR3 spans 14 amino acids. The V gene lost 1 base and the J gene lost 4 bases, with 11 bases spanning the gap. The germline CDR1 and CDR2 sequences are SQVTM and ANQGSEA. The CDR3 nucleotides read TGCAGCGTTGAAGGCCAGTCCCCTTACAATGAGCAGTTCTTC. It is translated as CSVEGQSPYNEQFF.

The gene calls are TRBV29-1 and TRBJ2-7; 7 bases fit TRBD1. Germline CDR1 is SQVTM and CDR2 is ANQGSEA. V dropped 2 bases and J dropped 4; count of bases not matched to a gene: 11. This CDR3 contains 15 residues. CDR3 nucleotides: TGCAGCGTTGAACCCAAGGGGGCAGGGGATTACGAGCAGTACTTC. Protein sequence: CSVEPKGAGDYEQYF.

This clonotype was recorded a few times. V usage is TRBV5-6 and J usage is TRBJ2-3; no reliable D call. Trimming cost V 2 bases and J 2 bases, with 12 bases left between them. Looked up from germline, CDR1 is SGHDT and CDR2 is YYEEEE. The CDR3 is 15 amino acids. CDR3 amino acids: CASSFYRATTDTQYF. CDR3 DNA sequence: TGTGCCAGCAGCTTCTACCGGGCCACCACAGATACGCAGTATTTT.

The table lists this clonotype with a few counts. The V and J genes are TRBV10-1 and TRBJ2-1; 14 bases match TRBD2. V shed 9 bases and J 5 bases; nucleotides not matched to a gene: 6. This CDR3 is built from 15 residues. CDR1 is WNHNN, CDR2 SYGVQD, per germline (reference sequence). The DNA for the CDR3 is TGCGCCAGTGGGACTAGCGGGAGCGGCGACAATGAGCAGTTCTTC. It translates to CASGTSGSGDNEQFF.

This clonotype was observed at least ten times. The chain joins TRBV28 to TRBJ2-7; 10 nucleotides line up with TRBD2. The CDR3 runs to 14 residues. CDR1 and CDR2 from the germline V gene are MDHEN and SYDVKM. V lost 6 bases to trimming and J lost 0 bases; unmatched junction nucleotides: 2. The CDR3 sequence: CASRPSGSSYEQYF. In DNA, the CDR3 is TGTGCCAGCAGGCCTAGCGGGAGCTCCTACGAGCAGTACTTC.